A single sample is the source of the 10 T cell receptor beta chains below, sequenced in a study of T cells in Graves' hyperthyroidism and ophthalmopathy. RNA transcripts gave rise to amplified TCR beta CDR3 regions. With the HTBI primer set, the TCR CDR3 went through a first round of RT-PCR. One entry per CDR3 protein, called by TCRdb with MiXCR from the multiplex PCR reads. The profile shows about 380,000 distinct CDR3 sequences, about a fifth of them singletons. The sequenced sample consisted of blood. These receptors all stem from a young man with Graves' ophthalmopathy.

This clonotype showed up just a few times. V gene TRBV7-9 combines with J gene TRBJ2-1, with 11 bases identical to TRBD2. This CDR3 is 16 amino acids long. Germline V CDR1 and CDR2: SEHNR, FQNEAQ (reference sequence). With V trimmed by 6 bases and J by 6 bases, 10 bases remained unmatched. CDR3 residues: CASSRDSSGGFNEQFF. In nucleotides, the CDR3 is TGTGCCAGCAGTCGGGACTCTAGCGGGGGGTTCAATGAGCAGTTCTTC.

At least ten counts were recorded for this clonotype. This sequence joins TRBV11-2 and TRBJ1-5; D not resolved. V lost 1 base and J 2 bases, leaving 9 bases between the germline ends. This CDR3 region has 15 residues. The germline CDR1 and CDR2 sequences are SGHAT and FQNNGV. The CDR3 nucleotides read TGTGCCAGCAGCTTAGGCGGGGAAGGCAATCAGCCCCAGCATTTT. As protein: CASSLGGEGNQPQHF.

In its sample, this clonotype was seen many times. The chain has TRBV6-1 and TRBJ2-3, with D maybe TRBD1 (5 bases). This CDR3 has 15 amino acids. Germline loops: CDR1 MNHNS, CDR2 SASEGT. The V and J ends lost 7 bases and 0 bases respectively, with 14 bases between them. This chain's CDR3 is CASTPRALSTDTQYF. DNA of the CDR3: TGTGCCAGCACTCCCAGGGCCCTCAGCACAGATACGCAGTATTTT.

CDR3 nucleotides: TGCAGTGCTAGACCTCTCCTGGACCAGCCCCAGCATTTT. Protein product: CSARPLLDQPQHF. V gene TRBV20-1 combines with J gene TRBJ1-5; D unresolved. The CDR3 contains 13 residues. CDR1 and CDR2 from the germline V gene are DFQATT and SNEGSKA (reference sequence). V was cut by 2 bases and J by 7 bases, with 12 bases left in between.

CDR3 in DNA: TGTGCCACGGGAGGGACTAGCGGGGCTAACTCCTACAATGAGCAGTTCTTC. As protein: CATGGTSGANSYNEQFF. This sequence joins TRBV10-3 and TRBJ2-1, with 13 nucleotides matching TRBD2. V lost 10 bases and J lost 0; bases outside the gene matches: 9. The CDR3 has 17 amino acids. Germline CDR1 is ENHRY and CDR2 is SYGVKD.

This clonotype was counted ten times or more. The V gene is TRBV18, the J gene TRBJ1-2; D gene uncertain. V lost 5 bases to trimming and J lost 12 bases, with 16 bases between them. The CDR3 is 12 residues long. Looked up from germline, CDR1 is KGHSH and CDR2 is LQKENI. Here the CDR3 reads CASSSLLEGHTF. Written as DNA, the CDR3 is TGTGCCAGCTCATCCCTATTGGAGGGTCACACCTTC.

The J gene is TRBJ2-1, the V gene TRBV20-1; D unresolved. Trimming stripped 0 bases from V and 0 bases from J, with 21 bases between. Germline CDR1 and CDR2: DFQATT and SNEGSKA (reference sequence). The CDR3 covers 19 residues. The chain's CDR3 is CSARDFPDSRRLSYNEQFF. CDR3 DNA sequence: TGCAGTGCTAGAGATTTTCCCGACTCGCGGCGGCTCTCCTACAATGAGCAGTTCTTC.

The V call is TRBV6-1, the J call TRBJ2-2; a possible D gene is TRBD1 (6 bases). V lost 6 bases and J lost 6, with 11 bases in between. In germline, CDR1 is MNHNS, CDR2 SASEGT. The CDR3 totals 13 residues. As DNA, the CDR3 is TGTGCCAGCAGGAAACAGGGCCCCGGGGAGCTGTTTTTT. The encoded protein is CASRKQGPGELFF.

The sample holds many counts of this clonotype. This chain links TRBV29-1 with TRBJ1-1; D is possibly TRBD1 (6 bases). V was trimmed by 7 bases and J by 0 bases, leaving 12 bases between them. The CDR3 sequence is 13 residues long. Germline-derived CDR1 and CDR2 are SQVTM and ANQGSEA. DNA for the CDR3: TGCAGCGCAGCCGGGACAATGAACACTGAAGCTTTCTTT. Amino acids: CSAAGTMNTEAFF. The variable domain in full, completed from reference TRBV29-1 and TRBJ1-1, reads SAVISQKPSRDICQRGTSLTIQCQVDSQVTMMFWYRQQPGQSLTLIATANQGSEATYESGFVIDKFPISRPNLTFSTLTVSNMSPEDSSIYLCSAAGTMNTEAFFGQGTRLTVV.

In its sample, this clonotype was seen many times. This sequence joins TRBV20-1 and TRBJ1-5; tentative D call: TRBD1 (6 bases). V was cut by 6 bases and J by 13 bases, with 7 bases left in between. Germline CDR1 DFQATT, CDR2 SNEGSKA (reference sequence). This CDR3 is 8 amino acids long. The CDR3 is CSAGGQHF. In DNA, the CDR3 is TGCAGTGCAGGGGGACAGCATTTT.